This entry is about one T cell receptor (beta chain). Assay: immunoSEQ multiplex PCR; the TCRdb copy retains only in-frame clones and omits some. The table includes about 75,000 clones, around 83% detected once. V was clipped by 0 bases and J by 3 bases; unmatched bases: 8. Germline assignment: CDR1 LGHNT and CDR2 FRNRAP. CDR3 size: 16 residues. This record comes from a study of blood T cell repertoires in COVID-19. Looking at the study overall: Whether acute or convalescent, the COVID-19 samples came from the United States, Italy and Spain. Sources were T cells, B-cell-depleted T cells, or PBMCs; the material itself was cDNA or gDNA.

The TCR comes from a woman between 45 and 60 years old with acute or convalescent COVID-19. V is TRBV12-5 and J is TRBJ2-7, with 7 positions matching TRBD1. The sample comprised peripheral blood. Here the CDR3 reads CASGLVTGDHNYEQYF. The CDR3 DNA is TGTGCTAGTGGTTTGGTAACAGGGGACCATAACTACGAGCAGTACTTC.